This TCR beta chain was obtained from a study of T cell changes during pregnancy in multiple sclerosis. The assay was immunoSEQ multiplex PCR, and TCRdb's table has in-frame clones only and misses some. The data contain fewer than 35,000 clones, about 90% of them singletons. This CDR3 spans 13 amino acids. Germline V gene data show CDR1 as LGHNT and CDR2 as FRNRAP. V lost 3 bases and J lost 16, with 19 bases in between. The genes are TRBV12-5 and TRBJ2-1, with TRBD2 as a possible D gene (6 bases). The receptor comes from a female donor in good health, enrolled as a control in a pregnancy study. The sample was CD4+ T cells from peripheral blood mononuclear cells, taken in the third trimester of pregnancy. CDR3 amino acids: CASGFASSAASFF. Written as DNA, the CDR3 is TGTGCTAGTGGTTTTGCCTCTAGCGCTGCGTCATTCTTC.